Following are 2 T cell receptor beta chains from one sample sequenced in a study of T cell responses to AZD1222 COVID-19 vaccine. The method was immunoSEQ multiplex PCR; TCRdb's version includes in-frame clones alone and lacks a portion of them. Among roughly 200,000 clones listed, just over 90% were seen once. This specimen consisted of peripheral blood, obtained 28 days after the second AZD1222 dose. These receptors were collected from an adult who received the AZD1222 COVID-19 vaccine.

The chain employs TRBV7-3 and TRBJ1-6; perhaps TRBD1 as D (6 bases). Trimming shortened V by 3 bases and J by 11 bases, and 11 bases separated the two germline ends. Germline CDR1 is SGHTA and CDR2 is FQGTGA. This CDR3 spans 13 amino acids. CDR3 nucleotide sequence: TGTGCCAGCAGCTTTTACCCAGGGGCACCCCTCCACTTT. It is translated as CASSFYPGAPLHF.

The chain couples TRBV21-1 to TRBJ1-3. TRBV21-1 is classified as a pseudogene. This CDR3 is built from 15 residues. The CDR3 loop reads CASSKAVDSGNTIYF. The DNA of the CDR3 is TGTGCCAGCAGCAAAGCAGTCGACTCTGGAAACACCATATATTTT.